This T cell receptor beta chain was identified in a study of cytomegalovirus exposure and HLA in healthy donors. It was with 60 Vbeta and 13 Jbeta primers that the PCR ran. TCRdb keeps only in-frame clones here, not all; method: immunoSEQ multiplex PCR. The sample gives over 150,000 clones, 70% to 80% of which show up once; 3.7% is in the top ten. The CDR3 spans 15 residues. V shed 0 bases and J shed 2 bases, with 13 bases lying between them. Per germline, CDR1 GTSNPN and CDR2 SVGIG (reference sequence). This clone has a handful of counts. Sequencing was carried out using PBMCs. The TCR sequence derives from a woman in her sixties in good health and CMV-seropositive. This sequence joins TRBV30 and TRBJ1-2; D is ambiguous. The DNA for the CDR3 is TGTGCCTGGAGTGTGCCTAGGACTGAGAACTATGGCTACACCTTC. This codes for CAWSVPRTENYGYTF.